This TCR beta chain was found in a study of blood T cell repertoires in COVID-19. Overall study context: The origin of the acute and convalescent COVID-19 samples was the United States, Italy and Spain.

Authors' methods: From reference gene primer amplification, estimates of nucleated cell counts were derived. The repertoire was sequenced with immunoSEQ multiplex PCR; TCRdb's copy has only in-frame clones and lacks some. The DNA was the basis for D and trimming; V, J and clone size are from that table. The sample holds about 71,000 clones, about 76% seen once. The CDR3 covers 16 residues. From germline, CDR1 is SGHDT and CDR2 YYEEEE. The V gene end was trimmed by 6 bases and the J gene end by 3 bases; junction bases not matched to a gene: 10. Specimen: peripheral blood. The clonotype was recovered from a woman older than 75 with active or convalescent COVID-19. V usage is TRBV5-6 and J usage is TRBJ2-2, with 8 positions matching TRBD2. For the CDR3, the DNA is TGTGCCAGCACCCTCTTCCGGCGGGGGGACACCGGGGAGCTGTTTTTT. The encoded protein is CASTLFRRGDTGELFF.